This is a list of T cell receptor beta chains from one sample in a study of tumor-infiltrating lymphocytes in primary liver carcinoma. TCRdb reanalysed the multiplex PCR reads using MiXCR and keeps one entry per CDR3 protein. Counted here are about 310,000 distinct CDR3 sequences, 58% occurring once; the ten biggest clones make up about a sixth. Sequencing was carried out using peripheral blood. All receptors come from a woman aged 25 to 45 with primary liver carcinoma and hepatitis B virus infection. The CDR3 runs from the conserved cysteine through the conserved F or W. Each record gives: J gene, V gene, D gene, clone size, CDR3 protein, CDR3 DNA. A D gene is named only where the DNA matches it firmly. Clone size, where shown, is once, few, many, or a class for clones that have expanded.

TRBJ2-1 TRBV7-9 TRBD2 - CASSGGLAGYQFF TGTGCCAGCAGCGGGGGACTAGCGGGATATCAGTTCTTC
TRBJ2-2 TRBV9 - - CASSTIFRGNTGELFF TGTGCCAGCAGCACAATATTCCGGGGCAACACCGGGGAGCTGTTTTTT
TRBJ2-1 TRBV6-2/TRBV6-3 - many CASSYSVDEQFF TGTGCCAGCAGTTACTCGGTGGATGAGCAGTTCTTC
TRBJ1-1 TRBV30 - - CAWSVGGGNTEAFF TGTGCCTGGAGTGTGGGTGGGGGAAACACTGAAGCTTTCTTT
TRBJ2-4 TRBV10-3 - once CTISGKDGGIQYF TGTACCATCAGTGGAAAGGACGGAGGAATTCAGTACTTC
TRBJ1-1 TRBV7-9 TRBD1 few CASSSTGGSTEAFF TGTGCCAGCAGCTCAACAGGGGGGAGCACTGAAGCTTTCTTT
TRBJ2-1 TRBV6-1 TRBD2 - CASSEFAGGNNEQFF TGTGCCAGCAGTGAATTTGCGGGAGGAAACAATGAGCAGTTCTTC
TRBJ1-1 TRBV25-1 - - CASGDPTADADTEAFF TGTGCCAGCGGTGACCCGACGGCGGACGCGGACACTGAAGCTTTCTTT
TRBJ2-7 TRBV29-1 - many CSVNRDTEQYF TGCAGCGTGAACCGGGACACCGAGCAGTACTTC
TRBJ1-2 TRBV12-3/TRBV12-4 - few CASSPLPGEGGYTF TGTGCCAGCAGTCCCCTCCCGGGGGAAGGAGGCTACACCTTC
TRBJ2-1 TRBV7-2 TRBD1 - CASSLEGALPYNEQFF TGTGCCAGCAGCTTAGAGGGGGCCCTTCCCTACAATGAGCAGTTCTTC
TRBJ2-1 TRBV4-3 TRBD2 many CASSLRAGLAGKSNEQFF TGCGCCAGCAGCCTACGGGCGGGACTAGCGGGAAAGTCGAATGAGCAGTTCTTC
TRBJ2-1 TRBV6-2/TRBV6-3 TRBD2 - CASKRESSFNERFF TGTGCCAGCAAGCGGGAGAGCTCCTTCAATGAGCGGTTCTTC
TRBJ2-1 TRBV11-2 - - CASSSLVNINEQFF TGTGCCAGCAGCTCCCTAGTCAATATCAATGAGCAGTTCTTC
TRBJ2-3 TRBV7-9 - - CASSLAQDTQYF TGTGCCAGCAGCCTCGCCCAGGATACGCAGTATTTT
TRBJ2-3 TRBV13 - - CASSSAASWTDTQYF TGTGCCAGCAGCTCAGCTGCTAGTTGGACAGATACACAGTATTTT
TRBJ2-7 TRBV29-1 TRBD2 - CSITTSGSKYEQCF TGCAGCATAACCACTAGCGGGAGTAAGTACGAGCAGTGCTTC
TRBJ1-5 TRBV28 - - CASRPQTQNQPQHF TGTGCCAGCAGGCCCCAGACGCAAAATCAGCCCCAGCATTTT
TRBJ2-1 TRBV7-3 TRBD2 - CASSLFSGSLGEQFF TGTGCCAGCAGCTTATTTAGCGGGAGCCTGGGTGAGCAGTTCTTC
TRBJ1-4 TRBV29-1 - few CSVKSANEKLFF TGCAGCGTTAAAAGTGCTAATGAAAAACTGTTTTTT
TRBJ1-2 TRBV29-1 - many CSVEQGGGYTF TGCAGCGTAGAACAGGGTGGTGGCTACACCTTC